This T cell receptor beta chain is from a study of CD8 T cells in Susac syndrome. General study results and limits: The study's TCR sequencing and HLA analysis covered a relatively small number of individuals, and the study acknowledged this.

With random hexamers, roughly 0.45 to 1 ug RNA was reverse transcribed. An immunoSEQ multiplex PCR amplified TCR beta CDR3 over 54 Vbeta and 13 Jbeta. MiXCR, applied by TCRdb to the immunoSEQ multiplex PCR reads, yields one record per CDR3 protein. The sample has 250,000 to 300,000 distinct CDR3 sequences, 70% to 90% seen once. The germline V gene encodes CDR1 LGHNT and CDR2 FRNRAP. V gave up 1 base and J gave up 7 bases, with 10 bases separating them. The CDR3 length is 14 residues. The multiple sclerosis control group was made up of treatment-naive patients with stable or active relapsing-remitting disease. Both CD4+ and CD8+ T cells were negatively isolated, and TEMRA cells underwent FACS enrichment. This clonotype has a single count. As yet, its antigen is unknown.

Material for sequencing was CD8+ T cells from PBMCs. The V and J genes are TRBV12-5 and TRBJ2-2, with a possible D match to TRBD1 (6 bases). This sequence originates from a human donor with multiple sclerosis. For the CDR3, the DNA is TGTGCTAGTGGTTTGGAGGGGGACATCGGGGAGCTGTTTTTT. Translation gives CASGLEGDIGELFF.